The clone carrying this TCR beta chain was recorded only once. The data were obtained in a study of shared clonotypes between healthy human individuals. Turning to the study itself: Each donor's CD8 memory used one plate, CD8 naive two, each CD4 subset three.

Produced via immunoSEQ multiplex PCR; TCRdb's table is partial and in-frame only. The table lists roughly 2,500,000 clones, 80% to 95% of them singletons, with about 0.34% in the top ten. The sample was naive CD4+ T cells from PBMCs. Subset here: CD45RA+ positively selected. This sequence originates from a man younger than 35 in good health. Some clones in this sample may be carry-over from other donors' samples.

Here the CDR3 reads CASSSPGTSTGTQYF. CDR3 DNA: TGTGCCAGCAGTTCCCCCGGGACCTCGACCGGGACCCAGTACTTC. The chain combines TRBV28 with TRBJ2-5; D is perhaps TRBD1 or TRBD2 (5 bases each). V lost 4 bases and J 7 bases, leaving 19 bases between the germline ends. The V gene's germline CDR1 is MDHEN and CDR2 SYDVKM. This CDR3 has 15 amino acids.